Listed here are 6 T cell receptor beta chains from one sample, sequenced in a study of T cells in tumors after PD-1 blockade. The protocol was immunoSEQ multiplex PCR, while the TCRdb copy is restricted to in-frame clones and leaves out a portion. The table includes about 48,000 clones, over 70% detected once. The source was PBMCs, collected before anti-PD-1 treatment. The receptors were gathered from a human donor with basal cell carcinoma.

The chain has TRBV24-1 and TRBJ2-7, with 8 bases that match TRBD1. The CDR3 totals 15 residues. Per germline, CDR1 KGHDR and CDR2 SFDVKD. Trimming removed 3 bases from V and 0 bases from J; junction bases left unmatched: 3. The chain's CDR3 is CATSDTGTGSYEQYF. CDR3 DNA sequence: TGTGCCACCAGTGATACCGGGACAGGCTCCTACGAGCAGTACTTC.

In its sample, this clone was seen a few times. The rearrangement uses TRBV19 and TRBJ2-3, with 16 bases identical to TRBD2. CDR3 length: 19 residues. Trimming cost V 5 bases and J 2 bases; bases outside gene matches: 10. The V gene's germline CDR1 is LNHDA and CDR2 SQIVND (reference sequence). CDR3 sequence: CASSPGLAGGTSLTDTQYF. As DNA, the CDR3 is TGTGCCAGTAGTCCGGGACTAGCGGGAGGGACGTCTCTCACAGATACGCAGTATTTT.

The rearrangement uses TRBV5-5 and TRBJ1-1, with TRBD1 matching 10 bases. Germline values: CDR1 SGHKS, CDR2 YYEKEE (reference sequence). There are 15 residues in the CDR3. Trimming cost V 4 bases and J 1 base; bases outside gene matches: 4. This CDR3 reads CASSPGDRGNTEAFF. CDR3 sequence (DNA): TGTGCCAGCAGCCCCGGGGACAGGGGGAACACTGAAGCTTTCTTT. Full variable domain (missing parts from reference TRBV5-5 and TRBJ1-1): DAGVTQSPTHLIKTRGQQVTLRCSPISGHKSVSWYQQVLGQGPQFIFQYYEKEERGRGNFPDRFSARQFPNYSSELNVNALLLGDSALYLCASSPGDRGNTEAFFGQGTRLTVV.

Comment on this clone: Because the CDR3's place on the DNA is in doubt, the DNA is left out and the CDR3 is given as listed by TCRdb. This chain connects TRBV6-6 to TRBJ1-1. The CDR3 is 12 amino acids long, termini counted. In germline, CDR1 is MNHNY, CDR2 SVGAGI (reference sequence). The CDR3 sequence: CASSSSAMEAFF.

The V gene is TRBV7-9, the J gene TRBJ2-1; 7 bases match TRBD1. The J segment lost 8 bases and the V segment lost 1 base, leaving 5 bases of the junction unmatched. The length of the CDR3 is 14 residues. Germline CDR1 reads SEHNR; CDR2 reads FQNEAQ (reference sequence). The chain's CDR3 is CASSLEGAFDEQFF. CDR3 DNA sequence: TGTGCCAGCAGCTTAGAGGGGGCGTTTGATGAGCAGTTCTTC.

This clone was observed a few times. This sequence joins TRBV5-5 and TRBJ1-6; the D gene is possibly TRBD1 (5 bases). V was trimmed by 6 bases and J by 5 bases, leaving 15 bases between them. This CDR3 is built from 15 residues. Germline values: CDR1 SGHKS, CDR2 YYEKEE (reference sequence). The CDR3 spells CASMEGRSNNSPLHF. In DNA, the CDR3 is TGTGCCAGCATGGAGGGGCGGAGTAATAATTCACCCCTCCACTTT.